This T cell receptor (beta chain) was documented in a study of PD-1 blockade in classical Hodgkin lymphoma. About the study: The patients were dosed with nivolumab 3 mg/kg, infused intravenously every 2 weeks.

The table came from immunoSEQ multiplex PCR; TCRdb's copy has only in-frame clones and leaves some out. The data contain some 10,000 clones, about 80% of them singletons. The CDR3 is made up of 14 amino acids. The germline V gene has CDR1 SGHRS and CDR2 YFSETQ. The V gene lost 0 bases and the J gene lost 4 bases, with 8 bases spanning the gap. This clone was picked up a small number of times. The antigen is unknown. Each of the patients experienced relapse following autologous stem cell transplantation, and their brentuximab vedotin exposure differed. Study-level findings and limits: Reports indicated that newly diagnosed patients had lower baseline TCR diversity than healthy donors did. Researchers reported that CD4+ TCR diversity, though not CD8+, rose significantly by C4D1.

This specimen was peripheral blood mononuclear cells (PBMCs), taken at baseline. The V gene is TRBV5-1, the J gene TRBJ1-3; D gene unclear. The sequence derives from a human donor with classical Hodgkin lymphoma. The CDR3 here is CASSLVAAGNTIYF. CDR3 coding DNA: TGCGCCAGCAGCTTGGTGGCAGCGGGAAACACCATATATTTT.